The 7 T cell receptor beta chains reported below all come from one sample, sequenced in a study of shared clonotypes between healthy human individuals. Data came from immunoSEQ multiplex PCR; TCRdb stores just in-frame clones and leaves some out. Of around 1.9 million clones detected, more than 85% appear once; the ten largest clones hold around 1.7%. Naive CD8 cells lacked CD45RO, underwent positive selection for CCR7 and left out terminally differentiated effector memory CD45RA+ cells. Sequenced sample: naive CD8+ T cells from PBMCs. These receptors were taken from a young man in good health. Some clones in this sample may be carry-over from other donors' samples.

This clone showed up just once. This chain connects TRBV27 to TRBJ1-2; D perhaps matches TRBD1 (6 bases). The germline gives CDR1 MNHEY, CDR2 SMNVEV (reference sequence). Trimming took off 5 bases at V and 4 bases at J, with 20 bases between the two ends. The CDR3 runs to 16 residues. Here the CDR3 DNA reads TGTGCCAGCAGTCCATCGCACGGGACAATCGTCTATGGCTACACCTTC. Encoded protein: CASSPSHGTIVYGYTF.

The chain is built from TRBV7-9 and TRBJ2-7, with D unclear. Trimming stripped 2 bases from V and 5 bases from J, with 4 bases between. This CDR3 is 11 amino acids long. CDR1 SEHNR and CDR2 FQNEAQ come from the germline V gene (reference sequence). The CDR3 DNA reads as TGTGCCAGCAGCTTACAGGACGAGCAGTACTTC. Amino acid sequence: CASSLQDEQYF.

The chain is built from TRBV7-9 and TRBJ2-5; 8 bases agree with TRBD2. The J segment lost 3 bases and the V segment lost 5 bases, leaving 8 bases of the junction unmatched. CDR1 is SEHNR and CDR2 is FQNEAQ in the germline V gene (reference sequence). The CDR3 is 15 residues long. CDR3 protein: CASSPPIAGKETQYF. The CDR3 DNA is TGTGCCAGCAGCCCCCCAATAGCGGGAAAAGAGACCCAGTACTTC.

This clone was observed a single time. The J gene is TRBJ2-1, the V gene TRBV7-9; tentatively, D is TRBD2 (5 bases). CDR3 length equals 13 residues. Germline loops: CDR1 SEHNR, CDR2 FQNEAQ (reference sequence). Between the trimmed V and J ends, which lost 6 bases and 4 bases, there was a span of 10 bases. The CDR3 protein is CASRPGLYNEQFF. The CDR3 DNA is TGTGCCAGCAGACCCGGACTGTACAATGAGCAGTTCTTC.

J is TRBJ2-5 and V is TRBV27; the D gene could be TRBD1 or TRBD2 (5 bases each). The germline V gene has CDR1 MNHEY and CDR2 SMNVEV (reference sequence). Trimming stripped 3 bases from V and 2 bases from J, with 16 bases between. The CDR3 contains 16 residues. CDR3 bases: TGTGCCAGCAGTTTCCGGTCCGGGGCGCCTCAAGAGACCCAGTACTTC. Amino acids: CASSFRSGAPQETQYF.

This clone was seen a few times. The gene calls are TRBV7-9 and TRBJ2-3, with D tentatively TRBD2 (5 bases). The germline V and J ends were trimmed by 6 bases and 6 bases, with 13 bases remaining between them. Looked up from germline, CDR1 is SEHNR and CDR2 is FQNEAQ (reference sequence). This CDR3 region has 13 residues. As DNA, the CDR3 is TGTGCCAGCAGTAATCGGGAAGGGGATACGCAGTATTTT. This sequence encodes CASSNREGDTQYF. Filled out from reference TRBV7-9 and TRBJ2-3, the complete variable domain reads DTGVSQNPRHKITKRGQNVTFRCDPISEHNRLYWYRQTLGQGPEFLTYFQNEAQLEKSRLLSDRFSAERPKGSFSTLEIQRTEQGDSAMYLCASSNREGDTQYFGPGTRLTVL.

This clone was counted a few times. The chain has TRBV19 and TRBJ1-1; D possibly corresponds to TRBD1 (6 bases). There are 14 residues in the CDR3. Germline CDR1 reads LNHDA; CDR2 reads SQIVND (reference sequence). Trimming left V 7 bases short and J 3 bases short, with 15 bases between. This CDR3 reads CASKGGALYTEAFF. The CDR3 coding sequence is TGTGCCAGTAAAGGGGGGGCCTTGTACACTGAAGCTTTCTTT.